These 26 T cell receptor beta chains were sequenced from one sample in a study of blood T cell repertoires in COVID-19 (dated by TCRdb to 2018 to 2020). Library prep was done by the immunoSEQ multiplex PCR assay. Drawn from immuneACCESS, this table holds only the in-frame rearrangements with V and J called that TCRdb kept. Clones are partly lost; checked studies trace under half to an unresolved V gene and leave the rest unexplained. Recorded for this sample are 90,000 or so clones; over 80% of them occurred a single time. The biggest ten clones account for 1.1% of the sample. Sequenced material: peripheral blood. These receptors came from a human donor in a cohort sampled during active COVID-19.

Only one count was recorded for this clone. J is TRBJ2-7 and V is TRBV25-1; a possible D gene is TRBD2 (5 bases). The CDR3 sequence is 14 residues long. Between the trimmed V and J ends, which lost 0 bases and 5 bases, there was a span of 11 bases. CDR1 and CDR2 from the germline V gene are MGHDK and SYGVNS. The CDR3 nucleotides read TGTGCCAGCAGTGAATATGGAGGAGCCCACGAGCAGTACTTC. Amino acid sequence: CASSEYGGAHEQYF.

The rearrangement joins TRBV5-4 to TRBJ2-5, with TRBD2 matching over 10 bases. CDR1 is SGHNT, CDR2 YYREEE, per germline (reference sequence). Trimming removed 0 bases from V and 5 bases from J; junction bases left unmatched: 10. This CDR3 region has 17 residues. In nucleotides, the CDR3 is TGTGCCAGCAGCTTGGGAGGGCTAGCGGGAGAATTGGAGACCCAGTACTTC. Translating gives CASSLGGLAGELETQYF. Filled out from reference TRBV5-4 and TRBJ2-5, the complete variable domain reads ETGVTQSPTHLIKTRGQQVTLRCSSQSGHNTVSWYQQALGQGPQFIFQYYREEENGRGNFPPRFSGLQFPNYSSELNVNALELDDSALYLCASSLGGLAGELETQYFGPGTRLLVL.

This clone has only one observation. This chain links TRBV11-2 with TRBJ2-1, with a weak D call TRBD2 (5 bases). CDR3 length equals 15 residues. Germline loops: CDR1 SGHAT, CDR2 FQNNGV. The V end was cut by 3 bases, the J end by 0 bases, with 9 bases between. The CDR3 loop is CASSFVRGSYNEQFF. CDR3 coding DNA: TGTGCCAGCAGCTTTGTACGGGGCTCCTACAATGAGCAGTTCTTC.

CDR3 DNA sequence: TGTGCCAGCAGCCAAGCAGTAGCAGGGGGACAAGAGACCCAGTACTTC. Amino acid sequence: CASSQAVAGGQETQYF. V is TRBV11-2 and J is TRBJ2-5, with TRBD1 identical over 7 bases. The CDR3 is made up of 16 amino acids. Germline CDR1 reads SGHAT; CDR2 reads FQNNGV. V trimming: 5 bases; J trimming: 2 bases; junction bases outside the gene matches: 11.

This chain links TRBV27 with TRBJ1-6; no firm D call. Trimming stripped 5 bases from V and 7 bases from J, with 12 bases between. CDR1 and CDR2 from the germline V gene are MNHEY and SMNVEV (reference sequence). This CDR3 comprises 14 residues. CDR3 bases: TGTGCCAGCAGTCGGGGATCCTTGAATTCACCCCTCCACTTT. Its protein is CASSRGSLNSPLHF.

This chain connects TRBV11-2 to TRBJ2-2; a weak D match, TRBD2 (6 bases). The germline CDR1 and CDR2 sequences are SGHAT and FQNNGV. CDR3 length: 14 residues. Deletions cut 11 bases from V and 0 bases from J, with 13 bases between. CDR3 protein: CASNSGTNTGELFF. The CDR3 bases are TGTGCCTCAAATAGCGGTACGAACACCGGGGAGCTGTTTTTT.

The rearrangement uses TRBV11-2 and TRBJ2-3; 12 bases fit TRBD1. The CDR3 is made up of 18 amino acids. V gave up 5 bases and J gave up 2 bases; unmatched junction bases: 11. CDR1 is SGHAT and CDR2 is FQNNGV in the germline V gene. The CDR3 loop reads CASSKWGTGGTDTDTQYF. The CDR3 DNA sequence: TGTGCCAGCAGCAAATGGGGGACAGGGGGCACCGACACAGATACGCAGTATTTT.

In its sample, this clone was seen a few times. The same CDR3 can be traced to other DNA sequences in this sample. The chain has TRBV4-1 and TRBJ2-7, with 9 bases fitting TRBD2. The CDR3 has 15 amino acids. Per the germline V gene, CDR1 is MGHRA and CDR2 is YSYEKL. The V segment lost 4 bases and the J segment 3 bases; nucleotides outside the gene matches: 7. CDR3 sequence reads: CASSRPSGNSYEQYF. DNA of the CDR3: TGCGCCAGCAGCCGACCTAGCGGGAATAGCTACGAGCAGTACTTC.

This clone has ten or more counts. The V call is TRBV27, the J call TRBJ1-1; D is possibly TRBD1 (5 bases). The CDR3 is made up of 11 amino acids. Trimming took 7 bases from V and 8 from J, leaving 11 bases between them. Germline V gene lookup returns CDR1 MNHEY and CDR2 SMNVEV (reference sequence). CDR3 loop: CASTAGSEAFF. CDR3 sequence (DNA): TGTGCCAGCACCGCAGGGTCCGAAGCTTTCTTT.

This rearrangement joins TRBV27 to TRBJ2-1, with D tentatively TRBD2 (6 bases). The V end lost 6 bases, the J end lost 3 bases, and 15 bases lay between the germline ends. Germline CDR1 and CDR2: MNHEY and SMNVEV (reference sequence). CDR3 length equals 15 residues. The CDR3 protein is CASRLGGKVYNEQFF. As DNA, the CDR3 is TGTGCCAGCAGGCTAGGCGGGAAGGTCTACAATGAGCAGTTCTTC.

The rearrangement uses TRBV19 and TRBJ2-2, with 10 bases identical to TRBD2. The CDR3 runs 16 residues. Germline values: CDR1 LNHDA, CDR2 SQIVND (reference sequence). After removal of 3 bases from V and 6 bases from J, the junction contained 7 bases not matched to a gene. The DNA for the CDR3 is TGTGCCAGTAGTATGCGGGTAGCGGGAGGTTCCGGGGAGCTGTTTTTT. Translation gives CASSMRVAGGSGELFF.

This clone was observed a few times. In DNA form, the CDR3 reads TGTGCCAGCAGCACAGAAACAGGGGACAGGAACGAGCAGTACTTC. Protein product: CASSTETGDRNEQYF. The J gene is TRBJ2-7, the V gene TRBV13; 8 nucleotides line up with TRBD1. V shed 5 bases, J shed 5 bases, and the junction held 11 bases outside the gene matches. The germline CDR1 and CDR2 sequences are PRHDT and FYEKMQ (reference sequence). The CDR3 contains 15 residues. The whole variable domain, filled in from reference TRBV13 and TRBJ2-7, reads AAGVIQSPRHLIKEKRETATLKCYPIPRHDTVYWYQQGPGQDPQFLISFYEKMQSDKGSIPDRFSAQQFSDYHSELNMSSLELGDSALYFCASSTETGDRNEQYFGPGTRLTVT.

This rearrangement joins TRBV27 to TRBJ2-7, with 7 nucleotides matching TRBD2. The CDR3 sequence is 16 residues long. The trim removed 6 bases at V and 2 bases at J, leaving 13 bases unmatched. The germline gives CDR1 MNHEY, CDR2 SMNVEV (reference sequence). In DNA form, the CDR3 reads TGTGCCAGCAGCCTGGGGGGGGATCCTCCCACCTACGAGCAGTACTTC. Translating it yields CASSLGGDPPTYEQYF.

The chain uses TRBV6-2 or TRBV6-3 and TRBJ2-3; the match to TRBD2 covers 8 bases. The V and J ends lost 0 bases and 2 bases, in that order; junction bases with no gene match: 7. The CDR3 spans 17 residues. The germline gives CDR1 MNHEY, CDR2 SVGEGT. The CDR3 loop is CASSYSRLAGYTDTQYF. In nucleotides, the CDR3 is TGTGCCAGCAGTTACTCCCGGCTAGCGGGTTACACAGATACGCAGTATTTT.

V is TRBV3-1 (or the pseudogene TRBV3-2) and J is TRBJ2-2, with 10 bases matching TRBD2. From germline, CDR1 is LGHDT and CDR2 YNNKEL (reference sequence). The CDR3 sequence is 14 residues long. The trim removed 8 bases at V and 5 bases at J, leaving 5 bases unmatched. CDR3: CASFRAGGTGELFF. CDR3 DNA sequence: TGTGCCAGCTTCCGAGCGGGGGGGACCGGGGAGCTGTTTTTT.

This chain connects TRBV27 to TRBJ2-7, with 10 bases lining up with TRBD2. Unmatched junction bases numbered 4, after V lost 7 bases and J lost 4 bases. The CDR3 extends over 13 amino acids. The germline V gene has CDR1 MNHEY and CDR2 SMNVEV (reference sequence). In DNA, the CDR3 is TGTGCCAGCACCGGGACTAGCGCGTACGAGCAGTACTTC. This encodes CASTGTSAYEQYF.

Note on this clone: The same CDR3 is also encoded by other DNA sequences in this sample. The gene calls are TRBV3-1 (or the pseudogene TRBV3-2) and TRBJ2-6, with D unclear. In germline, CDR1 is LGHDT, CDR2 YNNKEL (reference sequence). V lost 9 bases to trimming and J lost 0 bases, with 9 bases between them. This CDR3 has 14 amino acids. CDR3 DNA sequence: TGTGCCAGTTCGCAGGCCTCTGGGGCCAACGTCCTGACTTTC. Amino acid sequence: CASSQASGANVLTF.

The gene calls are TRBV9 and TRBJ1-2; D uncertain. This CDR3 spans 13 amino acids. The V end was cut by 4 bases, the J end by 3 bases, with 10 bases between. Germline-derived CDR1 and CDR2 are SGDLS and YYNGEE. This chain's CDR3 is CASSPGSDYGYTF. CDR3 nucleotide sequence: TGTGCCAGCAGCCCCGGCAGCGACTATGGCTACACCTTC.

The J gene is TRBJ2-6, the V gene TRBV9; TRBD2 aligns across 7 bases. This CDR3 spans 18 amino acids. Germline V gene lookup returns CDR1 SGDLS and CDR2 YYNGEE. With 4 bases clipped from V and 3 bases from J, the junction kept 13 bases outside the gene matches. The CDR3 coding sequence is TGTGCCAGCAGCCCCCTGGGGGGGACGGGCTTTGGGGCCAACGTCCTGACTTTC. This translates into CASSPLGGTGFGANVLTF.

The rearrangement joins TRBV28 to TRBJ2-7; D is possibly TRBD2 (5 bases). The germline V gene encodes CDR1 MDHEN and CDR2 SYDVKM. CDR3 size: 14 residues. Trimming removed 3 bases at V and 2 bases at J, with 11 bases between. In nucleotides, the CDR3 is TGTGCCAGCAGTTTCGAGAGGGTTGCCTACGAGCAGTACTTC. It specifies CASSFERVAYEQYF.

The chain joins TRBV7-6 to TRBJ2-2; D not certain. This CDR3 region has 14 residues. Trimming cost V 0 bases and J 5 bases, with 7 bases left between them. Germline assignment: CDR1 SGHVS and CDR2 FNYEAQ. This CDR3 reads CASSLAHRTGELFF. CDR3 sequence (DNA): TGTGCCAGCAGCTTAGCCCACAGAACCGGGGAGCTGTTTTTT.

V usage is TRBV2 and J usage is TRBJ1-3, with D possibly matching TRBD1 (6 bases). CDR1 SNHLY and CDR2 FYNNEI come from the germline V gene. CDR3 size: 14 residues. V dropped 7 bases and J dropped 4 bases, with 14 bases sitting between them. This CDR3 is CASNPGVGGNTIYF. CDR3 sequence (DNA): TGTGCCAGCAATCCAGGGGTAGGAGGAAACACCATATATTTT.

The V gene is TRBV21-1, the J gene TRBJ2-1; TRBD1, as called in the table, went unchecked against the DNA. TRBV21-1 is tagged as a pseudogene. This CDR3 spans 16 amino acids. The CDR3 region is CASQQQRDRGDNEQFF. In DNA, the CDR3 is TGTGCCAGCCAGCAACAAAGGGACAGGGGAGATAATGAGCAGTTCTTC.

This clone has just one count. The chain uses TRBV9 and TRBJ2-2; no definite D call. Trimming took 0 bases from V and 0 from J, leaving 6 bases between them. The CDR3 is made up of 15 amino acids. Germline V gene lookup returns CDR1 SGDLS and CDR2 YYNGEE. DNA of the CDR3: TGTGCCAGCAGCGTAGGGAGTTCGAACACCGGGGAGCTGTTTTTT. Protein: CASSVGSSNTGELFF.

This clone was seen only a few times. V is TRBV6-5 and J is TRBJ2-7; TRBD1 aligns across 10 bases. With 0 bases clipped from V and 4 bases from J, the junction kept 3 bases outside the gene matches. Germline-derived CDR1 and CDR2 are MNHEY and SVGAGI. CDR3 length equals 15 residues. For the CDR3, the DNA is TGTGCCAGCAGTTACTCGGGGACAGGGGATTACGAGCAGTACTTC. Amino acids: CASSYSGTGDYEQYF.

The rearrangement joins TRBV11-2 to TRBJ1-2; D not certain. This CDR3 contains 15 residues. Germline CDR1 SGHAT, CDR2 FQNNGV. The V and J ends lost 5 bases and 2 bases respectively, with 15 bases between them. In DNA, the CDR3 is TGTGCCAGCAGCCTCCTGGGAGGGTGGAACTATGGCTACACCTTC. It is translated as CASSLLGGWNYGYTF.